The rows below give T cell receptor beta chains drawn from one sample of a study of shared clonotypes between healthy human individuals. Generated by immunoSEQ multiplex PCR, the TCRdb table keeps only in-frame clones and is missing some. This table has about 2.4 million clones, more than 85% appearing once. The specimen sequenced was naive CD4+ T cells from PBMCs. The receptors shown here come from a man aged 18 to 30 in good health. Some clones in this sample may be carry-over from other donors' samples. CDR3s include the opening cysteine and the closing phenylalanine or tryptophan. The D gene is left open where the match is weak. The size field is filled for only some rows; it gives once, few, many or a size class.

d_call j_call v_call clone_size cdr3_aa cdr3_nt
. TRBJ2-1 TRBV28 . CASSLVGSYNEQFF TGTGCCAGCAGTTTGGTCGGCTCCTACAATGAGCAGTTCTTC
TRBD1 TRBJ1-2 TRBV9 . CASSVGISEGAGGYTF TGTGCCAGCAGCGTAGGCATTAGTGAGGGGGCGGGTGGCTACACCTTC
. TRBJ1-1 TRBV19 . CASSMGQGILEAFF TGTGCCAGTAGTATGGGCCAGGGGATTCTTGAAGCTTTCTTT
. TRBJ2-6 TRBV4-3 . CASSQERGGADSGANVLTF TGCGCCAGCAGCCAAGAAAGAGGAGGGGCCGACTCTGGGGCCAACGTCCTGACTTTC
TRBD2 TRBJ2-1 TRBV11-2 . CASSTRTSGIGNNEQFF TGTGCCAGCAGCACTCGGACTAGCGGGATAGGAAACAATGAGCAGTTCTTC
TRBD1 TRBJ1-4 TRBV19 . CASNNRGALSEKLFF TGTGCCAGTAATAACAGGGGCGCTTTAAGTGAAAAACTGTTTTTT
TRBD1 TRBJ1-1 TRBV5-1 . CASSAQGTNTEAFF TGCGCCAGCAGCGCACAGGGGACGAACACTGAAGCTTTCTTT
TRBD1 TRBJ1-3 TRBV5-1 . CASSPLWTGGFPGNTIYF TGCGCCAGCAGCCCCCTCTGGACAGGGGGCTTCCCTGGAAACACCATATATTTT
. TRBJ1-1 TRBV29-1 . CSVGRFFSMNTEAFF TGCAGCGTTGGGCGGTTCTTCTCTATGAACACTGAAGCTTTCTTT
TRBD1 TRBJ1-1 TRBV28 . CASSPNTGQGNRNTEAFF TGTGCCAGCAGCCCGAATACGGGACAGGGGAACCGGAACACTGAAGCTTTCTTT
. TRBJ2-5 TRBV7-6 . CASSLGQQETQYF TGTGCCAGCAGCTTAGGACAGCAAGAGACCCAGTACTTC
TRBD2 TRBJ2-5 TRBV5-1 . CASSLAVAGGRTYQETQYF TGCGCCAGCAGCTTGGCGGTAGCGGGAGGTCGAACGTACCAAGAGACCCAGTACTTC
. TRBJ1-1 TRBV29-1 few CSVCPQNGNTEAFF TGCAGCGTTTGTCCTCAGAATGGGAACACTGAAGCTTTCTTT
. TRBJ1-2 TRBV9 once CASSLRQSVRTNYGYTF TGTGCCAGCAGCCTTCGACAGAGTGTCCGCACAAACTATGGCTACACCTTC
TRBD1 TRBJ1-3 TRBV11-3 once CASSLRQGSTIYF TGTGCCAGCAGCTTGAGACAGGGCAGCACCATATATTTT
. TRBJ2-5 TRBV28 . CASSLWDAQETQYF TGTGCCAGCAGTTTATGGGACGCCCAAGAGACCCAGTACTTC
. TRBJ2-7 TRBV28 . CASRGYRADYEQYF TGTGCCAGCAGAGGGTACAGGGCAGACTACGAGCAGTACTTC